This T cell receptor beta chain emerged from a study of blood T cells in healthy people across ages. Findings and caveats of the study: Unknown CMV status may confound age-related changes in expanded clones. As naive T cell percentage varied, TCR beta diversity correlated strongly with it.

This clonotype was seen at least ten times. Its antigen is unknown. With a J-beta primer mix and a sample-barcoded 5' primer, a second PCR ran roughly 6 to 11 cycles. MiXCR, run by TCRdb on the 5' RACE reads, gives a single entry per CDR3 protein. There are about 1.6 million distinct CDR3 sequences in the sample; around 36% occur only once, and about 11% lies in the top ten. The CDR3 extends over 15 amino acids. Looked up from germline, CDR1 is SQVTM and CDR2 is ANQGSEA. The germline V and J ends were trimmed by 4 bases and 2 bases, with 16 bases remaining between them. Individuals who donated were healthy Caucasians from Russia aged roughly 6 to 90. The sample, about 10 milliliters of peripheral blood, was drawn from each donor.

Sequenced input: blood. This TCR was sampled from a woman in her thirties in good health. The rearrangement links TRBV29-1 to TRBJ2-3, with D maybe TRBD2 (6 bases). CDR3 DNA sequence: TGCAGCGTTGTGAGGTTGGGGGACTCCACAGATACGCAGTATTTT. It is translated as CSVVRLGDSTDTQYF.